Following are 23 T cell receptor beta chains from one sample sequenced in a study of T cell changes during pregnancy in multiple sclerosis. Sequencing was performed with immunoSEQ multiplex PCR; in TCRdb, only in-frame clones are kept and a portion is missing. This sample has tens of thousands of clones; around 92% occur once, and the top ten carry roughly 2.2%. This sample comprised peripheral blood, obtained in the third trimester of pregnancy. The origin of the receptors is a female donor with multiple sclerosis, enrolled in a pregnancy study.

The chain recombines TRBV27 with TRBJ1-1; D may be TRBD1 (5 bases). V was trimmed by 0 bases and J by 10 bases, leaving 9 bases between them. This CDR3 region has 12 residues. The germline V gene encodes CDR1 MNHEY and CDR2 SMNVEV (reference sequence). The CDR3 DNA follows: TGTGCCAGCAGTTTATCGGGGGGGTCAGCTTTCTTT. Translated: CASSLSGGSAFF.

In DNA form, the CDR3 reads TGTGCCAGCAGTGGTCGGGGGGCCGGCTATGGCTACACCTTC. The encoded protein is CASSGRGAGYGYTF. The chain couples TRBV6-5 to TRBJ1-2, with a weak D call TRBD1 (6 bases). CDR3 length equals 14 residues. The V end was cut by 5 bases, the J end by 4 bases, with 14 bases between. The germline gives CDR1 MNHEY, CDR2 SVGAGI.

The genes are TRBV19 and TRBJ2-5; no clear D. The V gene's germline CDR1 is LNHDA and CDR2 SQIVND (reference sequence). Trimming cost V 3 bases and J 0 bases, with 11 bases left between them. There are 15 residues in the CDR3. In DNA form, the CDR3 reads TGTGCCAGTAGTATGAGGCGTGGGTACCAAGAGACCCAGTACTTC. Translating gives CASSMRRGYQETQYF.

V and J are TRBV5-4 and TRBJ2-5, with TRBD1 identical over 12 bases. This CDR3 is 17 amino acids long. The germline CDR1 and CDR2 sequences are SGHNT and YYREEE (reference sequence). The V segment lost 6 bases and the J segment 4 bases; nucleotides outside the gene matches: 13. CDR3 loop: CASNRGEGQGARETQYF. The CDR3 DNA reads as TGTGCCAGCAACCGCGGAGAGGGACAGGGGGCGCGAGAGACCCAGTACTTC.

The rearrangement joins TRBV7-9 to TRBJ2-5; TRBD2 might be the D (6 bases). The CDR3 extends over 14 amino acids. CDR1 and CDR2 (germline): SEHNR, FQNEAQ (reference sequence). V was trimmed by 4 bases and J by 9 bases, leaving 18 bases between them. CDR3: CASSSRGESRAQYF. The CDR3 DNA sequence: TGTGCCAGCAGCTCCCGCGGGGAATCCCGGGCCCAGTACTTC.

The rearrangement links TRBV11-2 to TRBJ2-2, with D tentatively TRBD2 (6 bases). Germline V gene sequence: CDR1 SGHAT, CDR2 FQNNGV. V gave up 3 bases and J gave up 8 bases, with 13 bases separating them. CDR3 length: 14 amino acids. The CDR3 DNA follows: TGTGCCAGCAGCTTCGGGGGTACGTCGGGGGAGCTGTTTTTT. It translates to CASSFGGTSGELFF.

The table lists this clone with a few counts. The chain has TRBV18 and TRBJ2-1, with 10 bases identical to TRBD2. Looked up from germline, CDR1 is KGHSH and CDR2 is LQKENI. After removal of 8 bases from V and 4 bases from J, the junction contained 8 bases not matched to a gene. The CDR3 runs 15 residues. The CDR3 sequence is CASHPRAGGYNEQFF. DNA of the CDR3: TGTGCCAGCCACCCAAGAGCGGGAGGGTACAATGAGCAGTTCTTC.

The chain joins TRBV29-1 to TRBJ2-2; D not certain. The CDR3 covers 14 residues. V shed 6 bases and J shed 4 bases, with 15 bases lying between them. Germline CDR1 reads SQVTM; CDR2 reads ANQGSEA. The CDR3 loop is CSVVFSRGTGELFF. The CDR3 DNA sequence: TGCAGCGTGGTATTCAGTCGAGGCACCGGGGAGCTGTTTTTT.

The V call is TRBV11-2, the J call TRBJ2-7, with 7 bases lining up with TRBD2. The junction had 16 bases not matched to a gene; V was cut back by 7 bases and J by 7 bases. Per germline, CDR1 SGHAT and CDR2 FQNNGV. CDR3 length: 15 residues. CDR3 bases: TGTGCCAGCACCCGGTCGGTGGGAGGGCTAGGTGAGCAGTACTTC. It translates to CASTRSVGGLGEQYF. Complete variable domain (other parts from reference TRBV11-2 and TRBJ2-7): EAGVAQSPRYKIIEKRQSVAFWCNPISGHATLYWYQQILGQGPKLLIQFQNNGVVDDSQLPKDRFSAERLKGVDSTLKIQPAKLEDSAVYLCASTRSVGGLGEQYFGPGTRLTVT.

The chain employs TRBV19 and TRBJ2-1; 10 nucleotides match TRBD2. With V trimmed by 8 bases and J by 4 bases, 2 bases remained unmatched. CDR1 and CDR2 from the germline V gene are LNHDA and SQIVND (reference sequence). This CDR3 comprises 13 residues. CDR3 protein: CASRTSGYNEQFF. In nucleotides, the CDR3 is TGTGCCAGTCGGACTAGCGGTTACAATGAGCAGTTCTTC.

The rearrangement joins TRBV19 to TRBJ1-1, with D unclear. The V gene's germline CDR1 is LNHDA and CDR2 SQIVND (reference sequence). This CDR3 region has 16 residues. Trimming cost V 1 base and J 4 bases, with 16 bases left between them. CDR3 DNA sequence: TGTGCCAGTAGTATAGGACGGGAGGAGGTTTTCACTGAAGCTTTCTTT. It encodes CASSIGREEVFTEAFF.

The chain is built from TRBV28 and TRBJ1-1, with TRBD1 identical over 8 bases. V lost 7 bases and J lost 4; bases outside the gene matches: 5. CDR1 and CDR2 from the germline V gene are MDHEN and SYDVKM. The CDR3 runs 13 residues. DNA of the CDR3: TGTGCCAGCACCCTGGACAGGGTCACTGAAGCTTTCTTT. It specifies CASTLDRVTEAFF.

This clone was detected once. The J gene is TRBJ2-7, the V gene TRBV7-2; 13 bases match TRBD2. Germline loops: CDR1 SGHTA, CDR2 FQGNSA. The CDR3 consists of 16 residues. J was trimmed by 0 bases and V by 2 bases; bases with no gene match: 1. Here the CDR3 reads CASSLTSGRASYEQYF. The CDR3 nucleotides are TGTGCCAGCAGCTTAACTAGCGGGAGGGCCTCCTACGAGCAGTACTTC. The variable domain in full, completed from reference TRBV7-2 and TRBJ2-7, reads GAGVSQSPSNKVTEKGKDVELRCDPISGHTALYWYRQSLGQGLEFLIYFQGNSAPDKSGLPSDRFSAERTGGSVSTLTIQRTQQEDSAVYLCASSLTSGRASYEQYFGPGTRLTVT.

The V gene is TRBV27, the J gene TRBJ2-1; 10 nucleotides line up with TRBD2. Germline lookup yields CDR1 MNHEY and CDR2 SMNVEV (reference sequence). The CDR3 extends over 15 amino acids. V lost 4 bases to trimming and J lost 4 bases; unmatched junction nucleotides: 4. Here the CDR3 reads CASSYGLAVYNEQFF. The CDR3 bases are TGTGCCAGCAGTTACGGACTAGCGGTTTACAATGAGCAGTTCTTC.

In its sample, this clone was seen once. This chain uses TRBV10-3 with TRBJ1-4; maybe TRBD1 (5 bases). The CDR3 consists of 13 residues. The germline CDR1 and CDR2 sequences are ENHRY and SYGVKD. The V gene lost 4 bases and the J gene lost 5 bases, with 8 bases spanning the gap. CDR3 protein: CAISGQGNEKLFF. The CDR3 region has the DNA TGTGCCATCAGTGGCCAGGGAAATGAAAAACTGTTTTTT.

This rearrangement joins TRBV7-3 to TRBJ2-5; D is unresolved. Deletions cut 1 base from V and 4 bases from J, with 7 bases between. The CDR3 is 13 amino acids. Germline CDR1 SGHTA, CDR2 FQGTGA. For the CDR3, the DNA is TGTGCCAGCAGCTTAAGCGGCCCAGAGACCCAGTACTTC. Encoded protein: CASSLSGPETQYF.

CDR3 DNA sequence: TGTGCCAGCAGCGTAGGAATGGGGGGTACTGAAGCTTTCTTT. It yields the protein CASSVGMGGTEAFF. The rearrangement joins TRBV9 to TRBJ1-1; possibly TRBD1 for D (5 bases). Per the germline V gene, CDR1 is SGDLS and CDR2 is YYNGEE. This CDR3 region has 14 residues. Trimming stripped 0 bases from V and 5 bases from J, with 11 bases between.

The chain links TRBV7-3 to TRBJ2-1; D gene uncertain. The CDR3 runs to 14 residues. V gave up 3 bases and J gave up 7 bases, with 13 bases separating them. Germline CDR1 is SGHTA and CDR2 is FQGTGA. The CDR3 loop is CASSFVPPPNEQFF. The CDR3, as DNA: TGTGCCAGCAGCTTTGTCCCCCCCCCAAATGAGCAGTTCTTC. Based on the CDR3 plus reference TRBV7-3 and TRBJ2-1, the full variable domain is GAGVSQTPSNKVTEKGKYVELRCDPISGHTALYWYRQSLGQGPEFLIYFQGTGAADDSGLPNDRFFAVRPEGSVSTLKIQRTERGDSAVYLCASSFVPPPNEQFFGPGTRLTVL.

This clone was picked up a small number of times. The CDR3, as DNA: TGTGCCAGCGGACAGGGCGACACTGAAGCTTTCTTT. This encodes CASGQGDTEAFF. This chain joins TRBV13 and TRBJ1-1, with 8 positions matching TRBD1. V lost 8 bases and J lost 3; bases outside the gene matches: 2. The germline V gene encodes CDR1 PRHDT and CDR2 FYEKMQ (reference sequence). The CDR3 length is 12 residues.

This clone was detected only once. The rearrangement uses TRBV5-1 and TRBJ2-2; TRBD2 aligns across 14 bases. V shed 7 bases, J shed 3 bases, and the junction held 2 bases outside the gene matches. Germline CDR1 is SGHRS and CDR2 is YFSETQ. The CDR3 has 15 residues. CDR3 nucleotide sequence: TGCGCCAGCCGACTAGCGGGAGGGGACACCGGGGAGCTGTTTTTT. Amino acids: CASRLAGGDTGELFF.

This sequence joins TRBV5-1 and TRBJ2-5, with 8 bases lining up with TRBD2. The trim removed 9 bases at V and 7 bases at J, leaving 11 bases unmatched. The CDR3 extends over 13 amino acids. Germline V gene data show CDR1 as SGHRS and CDR2 as YFSETQ. The CDR3 region is CATRKGREGTQYF. CDR3 DNA: TGCGCCACACGGAAGGGACGGGAGGGGACCCAGTACTTC.

This clone turned up a few times. V is TRBV7-9 and J is TRBJ1-3; D is possibly TRBD1 (6 bases). The V end was cut by 4 bases, the J end by 0 bases, with 13 bases between. Germline V gene data show CDR1 as SEHNR and CDR2 as FQNEAQ (reference sequence). The CDR3 extends over 16 amino acids. CDR3 in DNA: TGTGCCAGCAGCTCTGCAGGGGAAGACTCTGGAAACACCATATATTTT. It translates to CASSSAGEDSGNTIYF.

J is TRBJ2-3 and V is TRBV5-1; 8 positions agree with TRBD2. V was clipped by 3 bases and J by 5 bases; unmatched bases: 8. Germline CDR1 reads SGHRS; CDR2 reads YFSETQ. This CDR3 has 15 residues. The CDR3 DNA follows: TGCGCCAGCAGCTCATTTAGCGGGATGTTAGATACGCAGTATTTT. It translates to CASSSFSGMLDTQYF.